This T cell receptor (beta chain) was captured by sequencing in a study of human T cells and chemical hapten exposure. The time point is: pre-sensitization, week 0. The treatment denotes: therapeutic diphenylcyclopropenone sensitization with weekly scalp DPC. One entry per CDR3 protein results from TCRdb running MiXCR on the RACE reads. This sample has 80,000 to 100,000 distinct CDR3 sequences; about 10% occur once, and the top ten carry around 3.1%. Germline V CDR1 and CDR2: SGHRS, YFSETQ. CDR3 size: 13 residues. Losses at the gene ends were 8 bases for V and 9 bases for J; bases not matched to a gene: 5.

The chain has TRBV5-1 and TRBJ1-6; 10 nucleotides agree with TRBD1. Source: whole blood, taken in connection with sensitization to the hapten diphenylcyclopropenone (DPC). The clonotype was recovered from a woman aged 60-70 years with alopecia areata. Some clones in this sample may be carry-over from other donors' samples. CDR3 nucleotide sequence: TGCGCCAGTCGACAGGGGGCGGTTTCACCCCTCCACTTT. Protein product: CASRQGAVSPLHF.